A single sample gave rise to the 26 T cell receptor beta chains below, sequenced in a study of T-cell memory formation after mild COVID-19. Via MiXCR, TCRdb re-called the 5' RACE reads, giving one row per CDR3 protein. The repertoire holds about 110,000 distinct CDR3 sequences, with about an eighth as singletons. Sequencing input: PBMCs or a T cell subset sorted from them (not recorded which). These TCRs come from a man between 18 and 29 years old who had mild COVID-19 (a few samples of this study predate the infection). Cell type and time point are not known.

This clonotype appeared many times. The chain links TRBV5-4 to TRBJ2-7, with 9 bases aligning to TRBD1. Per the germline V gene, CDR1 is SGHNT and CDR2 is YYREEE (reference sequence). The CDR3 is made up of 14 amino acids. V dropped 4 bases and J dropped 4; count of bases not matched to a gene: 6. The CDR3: CASSQGQGTYEQYF. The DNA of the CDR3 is TGTGCCAGCAGCCAGGGACAGGGTACGTACGAGCAGTACTTC.

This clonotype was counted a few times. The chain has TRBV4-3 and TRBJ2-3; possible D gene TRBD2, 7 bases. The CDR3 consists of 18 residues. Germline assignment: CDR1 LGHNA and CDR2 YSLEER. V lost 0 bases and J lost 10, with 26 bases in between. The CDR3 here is CASSQERGGQRTSRAQYF. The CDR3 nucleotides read TGCGCCAGCAGCCAAGAGAGGGGGGGGCAGAGAACGAGTCGGGCGCAGTATTTT.

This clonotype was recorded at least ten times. The CDR3 bases are TGCGCCAGCAGCCAATTGACGGGCCTTGGGACTGAAGCTTTCTTT. Its translation: CASSQLTGLGTEAFF. V usage is TRBV4-3 and J usage is TRBJ1-1; D is unresolved. Germline-derived CDR1 and CDR2 are LGHNA and YSLEER. The V gene lost 2 bases and the J gene lost 5 bases, with 15 bases spanning the gap. This CDR3 contains 15 residues.

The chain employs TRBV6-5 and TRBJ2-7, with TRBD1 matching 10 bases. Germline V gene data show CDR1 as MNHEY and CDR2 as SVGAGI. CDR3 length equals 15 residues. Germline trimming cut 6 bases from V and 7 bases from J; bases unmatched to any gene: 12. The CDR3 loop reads CASRLRDRGTDEQYF. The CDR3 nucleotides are TGTGCCAGCAGACTCCGGGACAGGGGTACGGATGAGCAGTACTTC.

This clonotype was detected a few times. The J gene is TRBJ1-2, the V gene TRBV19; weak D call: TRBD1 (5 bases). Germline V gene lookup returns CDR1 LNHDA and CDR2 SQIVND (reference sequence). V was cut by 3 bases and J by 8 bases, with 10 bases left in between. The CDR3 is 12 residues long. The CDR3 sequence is CASSMGLVGYTF. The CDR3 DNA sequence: TGTGCCAGTAGTATGGGGCTGGTAGGCTACACCTTC.

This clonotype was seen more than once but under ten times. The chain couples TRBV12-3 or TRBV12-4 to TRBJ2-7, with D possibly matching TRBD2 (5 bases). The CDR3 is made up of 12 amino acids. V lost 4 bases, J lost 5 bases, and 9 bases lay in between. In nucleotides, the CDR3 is TGTGCCAGCAGTTATCGGGGTCACGAGCAGTACGTC. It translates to CASSYRGHEQYV.

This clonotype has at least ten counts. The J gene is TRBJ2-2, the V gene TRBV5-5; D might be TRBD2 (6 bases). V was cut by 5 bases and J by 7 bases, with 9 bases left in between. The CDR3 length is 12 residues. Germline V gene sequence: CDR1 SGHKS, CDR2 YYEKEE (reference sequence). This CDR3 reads CASSLGGGELFF. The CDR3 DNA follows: TGTGCCAGCAGTCTGGGGGGCGGGGAGCTGTTTTTT.

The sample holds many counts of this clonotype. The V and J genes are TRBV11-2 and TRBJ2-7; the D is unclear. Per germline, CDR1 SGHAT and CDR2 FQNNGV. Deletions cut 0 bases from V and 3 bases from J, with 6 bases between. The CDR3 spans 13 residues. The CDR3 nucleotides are TGTGCCAGCAGCTTAGAGTCCAACTACGAGCAGTACGTC. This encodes CASSLESNYEQYV.

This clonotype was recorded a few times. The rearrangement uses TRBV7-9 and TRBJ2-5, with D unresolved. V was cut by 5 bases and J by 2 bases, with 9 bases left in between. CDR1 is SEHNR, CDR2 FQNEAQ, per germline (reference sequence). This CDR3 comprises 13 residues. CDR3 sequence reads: CASSPTEQETQYF. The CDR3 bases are TGTGCCAGCAGCCCAACAGAGCAAGAGACCCAGTACTTC. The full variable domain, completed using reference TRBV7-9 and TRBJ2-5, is DTGVSQNPRHKITKRGQNVTFRCDPISEHNRLYWYRQTLGQGPEFLTYFQNEAQLEKSRLLSDRFSAERPKGSFSTLEIQRTEQGDSAMYLCASSPTEQETQYFGPGTRLLVL.

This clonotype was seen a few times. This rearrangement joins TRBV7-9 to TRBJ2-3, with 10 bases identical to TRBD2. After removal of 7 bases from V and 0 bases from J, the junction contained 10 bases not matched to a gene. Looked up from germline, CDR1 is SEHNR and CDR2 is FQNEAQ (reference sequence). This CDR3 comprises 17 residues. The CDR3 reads CASTVWVSGGSTDTQYF. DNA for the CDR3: TGTGCCAGCACCGTGTGGGTTAGCGGGGGGAGCACAGATACGCAGTATTTT.

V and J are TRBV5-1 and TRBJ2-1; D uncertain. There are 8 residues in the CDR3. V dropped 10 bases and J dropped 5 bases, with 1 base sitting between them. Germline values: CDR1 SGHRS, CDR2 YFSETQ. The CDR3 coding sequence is TGCGCCGACAATGAGCAGTTCTTC. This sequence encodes CADNEQFF.

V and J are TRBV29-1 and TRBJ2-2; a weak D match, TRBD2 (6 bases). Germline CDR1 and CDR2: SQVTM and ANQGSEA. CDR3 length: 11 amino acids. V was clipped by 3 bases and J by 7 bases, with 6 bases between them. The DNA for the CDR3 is TGCAGCGTTGACGGGGGCGGGGAGCTGTTTTTT. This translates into CSVDGGGELFF.

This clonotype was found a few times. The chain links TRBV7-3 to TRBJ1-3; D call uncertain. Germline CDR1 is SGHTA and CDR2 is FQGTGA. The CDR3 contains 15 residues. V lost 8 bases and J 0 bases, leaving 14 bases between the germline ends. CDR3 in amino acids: CASADFERSGNTIYF. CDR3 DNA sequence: TGTGCCAGCGCGGACTTTGAGCGCTCTGGAAACACCATATATTTT.

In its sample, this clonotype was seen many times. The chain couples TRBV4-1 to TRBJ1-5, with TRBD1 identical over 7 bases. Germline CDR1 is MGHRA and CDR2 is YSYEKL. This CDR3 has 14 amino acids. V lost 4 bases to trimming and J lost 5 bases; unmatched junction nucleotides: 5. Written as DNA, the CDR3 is TGCGCCAGCAGCCCCGGGACAGACTATCAGCCCCAGCATTTT. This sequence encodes CASSPGTDYQPQHF.

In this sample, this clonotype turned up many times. The CDR3 protein is CASSLFRQTSTDTQYF. For the CDR3, the DNA is TGTGCCAGCAGCTTATTTCGACAGACGAGCACAGATACGCAGTATTTT. The chain recombines TRBV7-9 with TRBJ2-3; TRBD1 might be the D (5 bases). The V end was cut by 2 bases, the J end by 0 bases, with 12 bases between. In germline, CDR1 is SEHNR, CDR2 FQNEAQ (reference sequence). The CDR3 consists of 16 residues.

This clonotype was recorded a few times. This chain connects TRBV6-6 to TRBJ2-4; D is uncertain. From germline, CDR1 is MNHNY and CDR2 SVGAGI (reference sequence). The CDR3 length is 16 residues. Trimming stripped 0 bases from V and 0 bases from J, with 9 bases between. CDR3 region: CASSYSHEVAKNIQYF. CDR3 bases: TGTGCCAGCAGTTACTCGCACGAGGTAGCCAAAAACATTCAGTACTTC.

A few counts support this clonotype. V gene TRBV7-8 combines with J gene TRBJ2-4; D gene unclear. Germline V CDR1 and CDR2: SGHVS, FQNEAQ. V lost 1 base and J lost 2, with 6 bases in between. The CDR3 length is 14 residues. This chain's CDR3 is CASSLDGTKNIQYF. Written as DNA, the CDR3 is TGTGCCAGCAGCTTAGATGGAACCAAAAACATTCAGTACTTC.

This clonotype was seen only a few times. The CDR3 bases are TGTGCCAGCAGGGACAGGGGATTATCGCTGAACACTGAAGCTTTCTTT. Its translation: CASRDRGLSLNTEAFF. The chain joins TRBV19 to TRBJ1-1; 10 bases align to TRBD1. V was clipped by 9 bases and J by 0 bases; unmatched bases: 10. Germline V gene sequence: CDR1 LNHDA, CDR2 SQIVND (reference sequence). This CDR3 has 16 residues.

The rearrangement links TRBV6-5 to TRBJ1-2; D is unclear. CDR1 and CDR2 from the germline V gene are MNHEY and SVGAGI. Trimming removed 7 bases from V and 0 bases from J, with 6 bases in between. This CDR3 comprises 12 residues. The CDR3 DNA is TGTGCCAGCATTGGGACTAACTATGGCTACACCTTC. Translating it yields CASIGTNYGYTF.

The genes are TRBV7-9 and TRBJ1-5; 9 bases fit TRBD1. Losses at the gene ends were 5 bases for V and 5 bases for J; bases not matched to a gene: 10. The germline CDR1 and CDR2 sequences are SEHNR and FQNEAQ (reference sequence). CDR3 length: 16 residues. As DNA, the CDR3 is TGTGCCAGCAGCCAGGTCACAGGGGGCATTGATCAGCCCCAGCATTTT. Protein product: CASSQVTGGIDQPQHF.

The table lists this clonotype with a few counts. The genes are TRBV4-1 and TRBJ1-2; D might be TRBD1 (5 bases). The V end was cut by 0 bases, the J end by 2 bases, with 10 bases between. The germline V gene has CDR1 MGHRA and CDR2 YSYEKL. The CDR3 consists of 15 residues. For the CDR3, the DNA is TGCGCCAGCAGCCAAGATCCACAGGAGAACTATGGCTACACCTTC. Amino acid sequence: CASSQDPQENYGYTF.

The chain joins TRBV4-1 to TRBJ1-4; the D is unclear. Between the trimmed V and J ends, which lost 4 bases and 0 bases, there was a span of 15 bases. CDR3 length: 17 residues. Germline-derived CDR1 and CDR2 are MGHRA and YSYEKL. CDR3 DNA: TGCGCCAGCAGCCGAAGTTTGGGGAGTTCAACTAATGAAAAACTGTTTTTT. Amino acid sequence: CASSRSLGSSTNEKLFF.

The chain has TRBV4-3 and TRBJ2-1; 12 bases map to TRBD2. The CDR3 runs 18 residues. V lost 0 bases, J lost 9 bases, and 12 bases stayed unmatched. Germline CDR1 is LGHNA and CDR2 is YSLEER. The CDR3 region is CASSQELRLAGEFSEQFF. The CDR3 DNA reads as TGCGCCAGCAGCCAAGAGTTAAGACTAGCGGGAGAGTTCAGTGAGCAGTTCTTC.

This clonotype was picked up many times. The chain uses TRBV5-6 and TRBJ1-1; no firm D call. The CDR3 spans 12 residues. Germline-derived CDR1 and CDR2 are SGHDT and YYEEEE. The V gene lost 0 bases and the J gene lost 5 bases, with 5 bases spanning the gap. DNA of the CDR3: TGTGCCAGCAGCTTGGGGGTAACTGAAGCTTTCTTT. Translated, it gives CASSLGVTEAFF.

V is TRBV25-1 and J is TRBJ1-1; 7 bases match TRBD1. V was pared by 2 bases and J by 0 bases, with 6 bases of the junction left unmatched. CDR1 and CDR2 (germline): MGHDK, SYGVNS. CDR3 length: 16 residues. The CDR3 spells CASSERTGGMNTEAFF. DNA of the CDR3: TGTGCCAGCAGTGAACGGACAGGTGGAATGAACACTGAAGCTTTCTTT.

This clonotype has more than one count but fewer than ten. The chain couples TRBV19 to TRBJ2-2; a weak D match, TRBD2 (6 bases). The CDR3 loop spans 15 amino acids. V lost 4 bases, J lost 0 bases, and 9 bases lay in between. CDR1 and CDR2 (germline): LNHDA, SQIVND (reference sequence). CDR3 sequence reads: CASSTGLTNTGELFF. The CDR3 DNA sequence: TGTGCCAGTAGTACGGGACTTACGAACACCGGGGAGCTGTTTTTT. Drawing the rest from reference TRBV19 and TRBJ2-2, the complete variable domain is DGGITQSPKYLFRKEGQNVTLSCEQNLNHDAMYWYRQDPGQGLRLIYYSQIVNDFQKGDIAEGYSVSREKKESFPLTVTSAQKNPTAFYLCASSTGLTNTGELFFGEGSRLTVL.